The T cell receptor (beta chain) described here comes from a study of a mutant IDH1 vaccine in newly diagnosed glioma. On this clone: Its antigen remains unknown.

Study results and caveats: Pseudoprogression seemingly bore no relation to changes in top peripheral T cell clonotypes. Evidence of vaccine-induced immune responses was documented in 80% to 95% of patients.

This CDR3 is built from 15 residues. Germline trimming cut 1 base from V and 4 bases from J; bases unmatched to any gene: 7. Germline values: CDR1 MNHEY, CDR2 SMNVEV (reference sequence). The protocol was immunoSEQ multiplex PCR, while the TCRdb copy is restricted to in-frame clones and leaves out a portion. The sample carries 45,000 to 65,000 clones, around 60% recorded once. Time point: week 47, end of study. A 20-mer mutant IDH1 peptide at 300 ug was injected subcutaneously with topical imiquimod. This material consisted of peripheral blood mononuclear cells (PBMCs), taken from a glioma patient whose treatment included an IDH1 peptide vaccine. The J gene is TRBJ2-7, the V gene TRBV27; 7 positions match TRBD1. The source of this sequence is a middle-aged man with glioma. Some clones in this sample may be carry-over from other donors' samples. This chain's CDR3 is CASSLYPGQEYEQYF. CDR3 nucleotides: TGTGCCAGCAGTTTATACCCCGGACAGGAATACGAGCAGTACTTC.